This entry is about one T cell receptor (beta chain). Its cognate antigen is unknown. The assay was immunoSEQ multiplex PCR, and TCRdb's table has in-frame clones only and misses some. The table lists some 100,000 clones, around nine tenths of them singletons. With 3 bases removed from V and 4 bases from J, the gap between germline ends came to 10 bases. Germline V gene data show CDR1 as MNHEY and CDR2 as SMNVEV (reference sequence). The CDR3 extends over 13 amino acids. The record originates from a study of graft-versus-host responses after intestinal transplantation. Study-wide context: Multivisceral, liver-intestinal, or isolated intestinal transplants were received by the recipients.

General study findings and limits: High graft-versus-host to host-versus-graft clonal ratios were found in allografts of patients who had graft-donor T cell macrochimerism.

This chain links TRBV27 with TRBJ2-7, with unresolved D. The TCR was taken from a human donor who received an intestinal transplant. The sequenced sample was unstimulated CD8+ T cells sorted from spleen or lymph node cells, obtained before intestinal transplant. The CDR3 nucleotides are TGTGCCAGCAGTTTTAGACTCCAGTACGAGCAGTACTTC. Protein sequence: CASSFRLQYEQYF.